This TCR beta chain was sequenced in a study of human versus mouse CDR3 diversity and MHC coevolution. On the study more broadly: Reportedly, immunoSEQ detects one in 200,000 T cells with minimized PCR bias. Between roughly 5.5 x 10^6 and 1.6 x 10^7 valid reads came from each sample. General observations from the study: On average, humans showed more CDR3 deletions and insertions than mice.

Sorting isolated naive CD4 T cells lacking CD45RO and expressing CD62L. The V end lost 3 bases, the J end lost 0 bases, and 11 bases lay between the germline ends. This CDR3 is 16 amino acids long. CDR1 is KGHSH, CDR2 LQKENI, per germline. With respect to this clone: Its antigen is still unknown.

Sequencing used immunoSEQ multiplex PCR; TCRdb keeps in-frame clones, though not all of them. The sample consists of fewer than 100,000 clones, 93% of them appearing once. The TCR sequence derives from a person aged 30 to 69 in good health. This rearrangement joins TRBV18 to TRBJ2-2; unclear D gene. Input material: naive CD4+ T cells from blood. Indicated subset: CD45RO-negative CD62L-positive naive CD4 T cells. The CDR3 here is CASSPRQDANTGELFF. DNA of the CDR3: TGTGCCAGCTCACCTCGGCAGGATGCGAACACCGGGGAGCTGTTTTTT. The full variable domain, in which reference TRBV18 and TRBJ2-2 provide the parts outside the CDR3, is NAGVMQNPRHLVRRRGQEARLRCSPMKGHSHVYWYRQLPEEGLKFMVYLQKENIIDESGMPKERFSAEFPKEGPSILRIQQVVRGDSAAYFCASSPRQDANTGELFFGEGSRLTVL.